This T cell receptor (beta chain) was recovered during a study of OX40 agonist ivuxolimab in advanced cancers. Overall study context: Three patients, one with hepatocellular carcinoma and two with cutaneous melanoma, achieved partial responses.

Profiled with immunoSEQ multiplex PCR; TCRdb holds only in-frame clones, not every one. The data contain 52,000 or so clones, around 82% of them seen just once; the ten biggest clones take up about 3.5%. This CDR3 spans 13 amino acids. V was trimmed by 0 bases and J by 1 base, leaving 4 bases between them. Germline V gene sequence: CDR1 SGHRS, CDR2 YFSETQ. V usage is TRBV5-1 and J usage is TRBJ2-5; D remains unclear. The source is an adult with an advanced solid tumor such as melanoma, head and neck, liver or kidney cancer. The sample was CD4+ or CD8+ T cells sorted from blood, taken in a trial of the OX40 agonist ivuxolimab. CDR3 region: CASSLVSQETQYF. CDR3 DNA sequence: TGCGCCAGCAGCTTGGTCAGCCAAGAGACCCAGTACTTC.